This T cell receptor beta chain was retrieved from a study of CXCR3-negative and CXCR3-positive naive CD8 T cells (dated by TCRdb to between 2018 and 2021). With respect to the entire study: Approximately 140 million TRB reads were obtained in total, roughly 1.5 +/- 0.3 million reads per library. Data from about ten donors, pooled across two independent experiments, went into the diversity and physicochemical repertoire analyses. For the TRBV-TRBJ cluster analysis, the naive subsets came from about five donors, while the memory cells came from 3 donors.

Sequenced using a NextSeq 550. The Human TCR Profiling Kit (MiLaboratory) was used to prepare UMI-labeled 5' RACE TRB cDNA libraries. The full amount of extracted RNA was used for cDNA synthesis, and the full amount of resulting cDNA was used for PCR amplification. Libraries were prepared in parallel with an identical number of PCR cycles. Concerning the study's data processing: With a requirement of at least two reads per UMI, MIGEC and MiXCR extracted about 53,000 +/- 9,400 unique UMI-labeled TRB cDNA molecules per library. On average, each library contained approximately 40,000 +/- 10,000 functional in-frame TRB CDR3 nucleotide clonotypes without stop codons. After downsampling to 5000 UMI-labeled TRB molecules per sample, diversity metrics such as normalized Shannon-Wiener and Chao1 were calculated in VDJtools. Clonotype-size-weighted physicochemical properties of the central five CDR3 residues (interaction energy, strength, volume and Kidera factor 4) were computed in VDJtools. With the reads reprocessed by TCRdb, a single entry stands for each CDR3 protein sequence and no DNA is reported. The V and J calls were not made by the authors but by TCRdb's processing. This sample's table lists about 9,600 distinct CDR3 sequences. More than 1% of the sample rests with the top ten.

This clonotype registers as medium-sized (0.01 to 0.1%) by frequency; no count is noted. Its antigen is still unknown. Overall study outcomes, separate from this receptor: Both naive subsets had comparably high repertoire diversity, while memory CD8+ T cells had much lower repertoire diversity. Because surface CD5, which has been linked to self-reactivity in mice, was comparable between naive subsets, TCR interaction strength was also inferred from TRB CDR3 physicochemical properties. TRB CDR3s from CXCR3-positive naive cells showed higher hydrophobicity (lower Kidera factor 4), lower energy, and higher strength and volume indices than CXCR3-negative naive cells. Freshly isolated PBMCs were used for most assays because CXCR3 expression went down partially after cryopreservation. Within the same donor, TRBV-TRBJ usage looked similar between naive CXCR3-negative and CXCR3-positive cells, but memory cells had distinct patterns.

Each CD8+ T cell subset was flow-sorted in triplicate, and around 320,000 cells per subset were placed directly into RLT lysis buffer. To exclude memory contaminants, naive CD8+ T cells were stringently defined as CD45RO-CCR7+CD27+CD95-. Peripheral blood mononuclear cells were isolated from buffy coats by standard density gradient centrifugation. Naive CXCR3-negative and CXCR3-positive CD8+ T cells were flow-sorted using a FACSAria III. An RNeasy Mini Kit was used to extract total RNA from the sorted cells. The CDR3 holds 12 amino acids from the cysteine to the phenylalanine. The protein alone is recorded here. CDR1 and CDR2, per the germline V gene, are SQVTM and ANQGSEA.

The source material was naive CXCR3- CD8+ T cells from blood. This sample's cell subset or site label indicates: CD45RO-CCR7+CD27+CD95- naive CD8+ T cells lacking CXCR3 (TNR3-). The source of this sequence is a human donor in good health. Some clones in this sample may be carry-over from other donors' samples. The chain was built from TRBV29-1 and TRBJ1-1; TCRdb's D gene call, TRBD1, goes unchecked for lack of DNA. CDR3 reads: CSVEQGATEAFF.